The TCR beta chain under discussion was sequenced for a study of blood T cell repertoires in COVID-19. Turning to the study itself: The origin of the acute and convalescent COVID-19 samples was the United States, Italy and Spain. T cells, B-cell-depleted T cells, or PBMCs provided the cDNA or gDNA that served as material.

Individuals drawn from around 25 US areas were roughly 18 to 95 years old. The method was immunoSEQ multiplex PCR; TCRdb's version includes in-frame clones alone and lacks a portion of them. The sample contains 200,000 to 250,000 clones, roughly four fifths of which appear only once. This CDR3 spans 15 amino acids. The germline V gene encodes CDR1 KGHSH and CDR2 LQKENI. Trimming removed 2 bases at V and 5 bases at J, with 13 bases between. Material for sequencing was PBMCs or T cells enriched from blood (not recorded which). The receptor was derived from a man in his 60s who had recovered from COVID-19. The rearrangement links TRBV18 to TRBJ2-1; D might be TRBD1 (5 bases). The CDR3 DNA is TGTGCCAGCTCACCAGCAGGGCCGGGCGACAATGAGCAGTTCTTC. As protein: CASSPAGPGDNEQFF.